This is a list of T cell receptor beta chains from one sample in a study of OX40 agonist ivuxolimab in advanced cancers. Profiling relied on immunoSEQ multiplex PCR, and the TCRdb table lists in-frame clones only, not all of them. Of some 64,000 clones listed, 87% are singletons. The starting material was CD4+ or CD8+ T cells sorted from blood, obtained in a trial of the OX40 agonist ivuxolimab. The source of these receptors is an adult with an advanced solid tumor such as melanoma, head and neck, liver or kidney cancer. CDR3s include the opening cysteine and the closing phenylalanine or tryptophan. Fields, in order: D gene, J gene, clone size, V gene, CDR3 protein, CDR3 DNA. A D gene is named only where the DNA matches it firmly. Clone sizes are given selectively: once, few, many, or a class where the clone is expanded.

d_gene: NA
j_gene: TRBJ2-5
abundance: NA
v_gene: TRBV30
CDR3aa: CAWSGRPSTAETQYF
CDR3nt: TGTGCCTGGAGTGGCCGCCCCAGCACGGCAGAGACCCAGTACTTC

d_gene: NA
j_gene: TRBJ2-2
abundance: NA
v_gene: TRBV14
CDR3aa: CASSQRAWTGELFF
CDR3nt: TGTGCCAGCAGCCAAAGAGCGTGGACCGGGGAGCTGTTTTTT

d_gene: NA
j_gene: TRBJ2-7
abundance: NA
v_gene: TRBV7-2
CDR3aa: CASSLAGSYEQYF
CDR3nt: TGTGCCAGCAGCTTAGCGGGATCCTACGAGCAGTACTTC

d_gene: NA
j_gene: TRBJ2-1
abundance: NA
v_gene: TRBV30
CDR3aa: CAWSVYAQDNEQFF
CDR3nt: TGTGCCTGGAGTGTGTACGCGCAGGACAATGAGCAGTTCTTC

d_gene: NA
j_gene: TRBJ1-3
abundance: NA
v_gene: TRBV15
CDR3aa: CATSRPTGLANTIYF
CDR3nt: TGTGCCACCAGCAGACCGACAGGATTAGCAAACACCATATATTTT

d_gene: NA
j_gene: TRBJ1-5
abundance: NA
v_gene: TRBV23-1
CDR3aa: CASSQVTFNSNQPQHF
CDR3nt: TGCGCCAGCAGTCAGGTGACATTTAATAGCAATCAGCCCCAGCATTTT

d_gene: NA
j_gene: TRBJ1-3
abundance: NA
v_gene: TRBV5-5
CDR3aa: CASSLGPGTTIYF
CDR3nt: TGTGCCAGCAGCTTAGGTCCGGGCACCACCATATATTTT

d_gene: NA
j_gene: TRBJ1-1
abundance: NA
v_gene: TRBV30
CDR3aa: CAWSVDMNTEAFF
CDR3nt: TGTGCCTGGAGTGTAGATATGAACACTGAAGCTTTCTTT

d_gene: NA
j_gene: TRBJ2-7
abundance: NA
v_gene: TRBV9
CDR3aa: CASSPETGSYEQYF
CDR3nt: TGTGCCAGCAGCCCCGAGACTGGCTCCTACGAGCAGTACTTC

d_gene: NA
j_gene: TRBJ2-5
abundance: NA
v_gene: TRBV7-6
CDR3aa: CASSNDRSKTQYF
CDR3nt: TGTGCCAGCAGCAATGACAGGTCTAAGACCCAGTACTTC

d_gene: TRBD1
j_gene: TRBJ1-5
abundance: once
v_gene: TRBV6-1
CDR3aa: CASSPRQGDQPQHF
CDR3nt: TGTGCCAGCAGTCCGCGACAGGGGGACCAGCCCCAGCATTTT

d_gene: TRBD1
j_gene: TRBJ1-4
abundance: many
v_gene: TRBV6-6
CDR3aa: CASSRGGWEKLFF
CDR3nt: TGTGCCAGCAGCAGGGGGGGTTGGGAAAAACTGTTTTTT

d_gene: NA
j_gene: TRBJ2-5
abundance: NA
v_gene: TRBV2
CDR3aa: CASSELGNPTLQYF
CDR3nt: TGTGCCAGCAGTGAGTTGGGAAACCCAACACTGCAGTACTTC

d_gene: NA
j_gene: TRBJ2-2
abundance: NA
v_gene: TRBV30
CDR3aa: CAWSVDSNTGELFF
CDR3nt: TGTGCCTGGAGTGTTGACAGTAACACCGGGGAGCTGTTTTTT

d_gene: TRBD1
j_gene: TRBJ1-5
abundance: NA
v_gene: TRBV19
CDR3aa: CASSKAGSGQATYSNQPQHF
CDR3nt: TGTGCCAGTAGCAAAGCCGGCAGCGGACAGGCTACTTATAGCAATCAGCCCCAGCATTTT

d_gene: NA
j_gene: TRBJ2-2
abundance: NA
v_gene: TRBV4-3
CDR3aa: CASSQDRSSWELFF
CDR3nt: TGCGCCAGCAGCCAAGATAGGAGTTCCTGGGAGCTGTTTTTT

d_gene: NA
j_gene: TRBJ1-4
abundance: NA
v_gene: TRBV9
CDR3aa: CASSVGGQPSNEKLFF
CDR3nt: TGTGCCAGCAGCGTAGGAGGGCAGCCAAGTAATGAAAAACTGTTTTTT

d_gene: NA
j_gene: TRBJ1-3
abundance: NA
v_gene: TRBV9
CDR3aa: CASSGSAGNTIYF
CDR3nt: TGTGCCAGCAGCGGCTCAGCTGGAAACACCATATATTTT

d_gene: NA
j_gene: TRBJ2-5
abundance: few
v_gene: TRBV19
CDR3aa: CASSRTGTKIGETQYF
CDR3nt: TGTGCCAGTAGTCGTACCGGGACAAAGATTGGGGAGACCCAGTACTTC

d_gene: NA
j_gene: TRBJ1-6
abundance: NA
v_gene: TRBV9
CDR3aa: CASSPDNRGSPLHF
CDR3nt: TGTGCCAGCAGTCCGGACAACAGAGGCTCACCCCTCCACTTT

d_gene: TRBD1
j_gene: TRBJ2-7
abundance: NA
v_gene: TRBV6-1
CDR3aa: CASSGQGYEQYF
CDR3nt: TGTGCCAGCAGTGGACAGGGCTACGAGCAGTACTTC

d_gene: NA
j_gene: TRBJ1-1
abundance: NA
v_gene: TRBV2
CDR3aa: CASRVRVLATEAFF
CDR3nt: TGTGCCAGCAGGGTGAGGGTACTCGCCACTGAAGCTTTCTTT

d_gene: TRBD1
j_gene: TRBJ2-1
abundance: NA
v_gene: TRBV13
CDR3aa: CASRRQGTYYNEQFF
CDR3nt: TGTGCCAGCAGACGACAGGGCACCTACTACAATGAGCAGTTCTTC

d_gene: TRBD2
j_gene: TRBJ2-7
abundance: NA
v_gene: TRBV6-5
CDR3aa: CASSYSTSGGYEQYF
CDR3nt: TGTGCCAGCAGTTACTCGACTAGCGGAGGCTACGAGCAGTACTTC

d_gene: TRBD1
j_gene: TRBJ2-7
abundance: NA
v_gene: TRBV30
CDR3aa: CAWSEDRGPSYEQYF
CDR3nt: TGTGCCTGGAGTGAAGACAGGGGGCCATCCTACGAGCAGTACTTC

d_gene: NA
j_gene: TRBJ2-5
abundance: NA
v_gene: TRBV7-9
CDR3aa: CASSLATPGETQYF
CDR3nt: TGTGCCAGCAGCTTAGCGACACCTGGGGAGACCCAGTACTTC

d_gene: NA
j_gene: TRBJ2-3
abundance: NA
v_gene: TRBV11-3
CDR3aa: CASSLNSGGWDTQYF
CDR3nt: TGTGCCAGCAGCCTCAATTCAGGGGGGTGGGATACGCAGTATTTT

d_gene: NA
j_gene: TRBJ1-2
abundance: NA
v_gene: TRBV5-5
CDR3aa: CASSWMGGTGSINYGYTF
CDR3nt: TGTGCCAGCAGCTGGATGGGTGGCACAGGGTCAATCAACTATGGCTACACCTTC

d_gene: TRBD2
j_gene: TRBJ2-3
abundance: NA
v_gene: TRBV7-9
CDR3aa: CASSLGLAGANTQYF
CDR3nt: TGTGCCAGCAGCTTGGGCCTAGCGGGGGCCAATACGCAGTATTTT

d_gene: TRBD2
j_gene: TRBJ2-3
abundance: NA
v_gene: TRBV7-9
CDR3aa: CASSSLSGEGTDTQYF
CDR3nt: TGTGCCAGCAGCTCTTTAAGCGGGGAAGGCACAGATACGCAGTATTTT

d_gene: NA
j_gene: TRBJ2-2
abundance: NA
v_gene: TRBV15
CDR3aa: CATGSPASTGELFF
CDR3nt: TGTGCCACCGGGTCCCCAGCTAGCACCGGGGAGCTGTTTTTT

d_gene: NA
j_gene: TRBJ2-7
abundance: NA
v_gene: TRBV6-5
CDR3aa: CASSYQDSSYEQYF
CDR3nt: TGTGCCAGCAGTTACCAAGACAGCTCCTACGAGCAGTACTTC

d_gene: TRBD2
j_gene: TRBJ2-7
abundance: NA
v_gene: TRBV19
CDR3aa: CASTPGGTGAYEQYF
CDR3nt: TGTGCCAGCACTCCGGGGGGGACGGGAGCCTACGAGCAGTACTTC

d_gene: NA
j_gene: TRBJ1-2
abundance: once
v_gene: TRBV19
CDR3aa: CASSITENYGYTF
CDR3nt: TGTGCCAGTAGTATCACGGAGAACTATGGCTACACCTTC

d_gene: TRBD1
j_gene: TRBJ2-2
abundance: NA
v_gene: TRBV28
CDR3aa: CASSLLKTGGTGELFF
CDR3nt: TGTGCCAGCAGTTTATTGAAGACAGGGGGTACCGGGGAGCTGTTTTTT

d_gene: NA
j_gene: TRBJ1-1
abundance: few
v_gene: TRBV7-2
CDR3aa: CASSLVGVNTEAFF
CDR3nt: TGTGCCAGCAGCTTAGTGGGGGTGAACACTGAAGCTTTCTTT

d_gene: NA
j_gene: TRBJ2-3
abundance: NA
v_gene: TRBV7-7
CDR3aa: CASSPGFGETDTQYF
CDR3nt: TGTGCTAGCAGCCCAGGGTTTGGGGAGACAGATACGCAGTATTTT

d_gene: NA
j_gene: TRBJ1-1
abundance: NA
v_gene: TRBV2
CDR3aa: CASSLTSMNTEAFF
CDR3nt: TGTGCCAGCAGCTTGACTAGCATGAACACTGAAGCTTTCTTT

d_gene: NA
j_gene: TRBJ1-2
abundance: NA
v_gene: TRBV7-8
CDR3aa: CASSLAGGNYGYTF
CDR3nt: TGTGCCAGCAGCTTAGCGGGGGGGAACTATGGCTACACCTTC

d_gene: NA
j_gene: TRBJ2-3
abundance: NA
v_gene: TRBV7-3
CDR3aa: CASSLFTDTQYF
CDR3nt: TGTGCCAGCAGCCTCTTCACAGATACGCAGTATTTT

d_gene: TRBD1
j_gene: TRBJ2-7
abundance: NA
v_gene: TRBV6-6
CDR3aa: CASRNRGSGYEQYF
CDR3nt: TGTGCCAGCAGAAACAGGGGATCGGGCTACGAGCAGTACTTC

d_gene: TRBD1
j_gene: TRBJ2-6
abundance: few
v_gene: TRBV6-6
CDR3aa: CASRGQGSSGANVLTF
CDR3nt: TGTGCCAGCAGGGGACAGGGAAGTTCTGGGGCCAACGTCCTGACTTTC

d_gene: NA
j_gene: TRBJ2-2
abundance: NA
v_gene: TRBV9
CDR3aa: CASSAGTSLNTGELFF
CDR3nt: TGTGCCAGCAGCGCAGGGACTTCACTGAACACCGGGGAGCTGTTTTTT

d_gene: TRBD1
j_gene: TRBJ1-2
abundance: NA
v_gene: TRBV19
CDR3aa: CASRDAGGNGYTF
CDR3nt: TGTGCCAGTAGGGATGCAGGGGGCAATGGCTACACCTTC

d_gene: NA
j_gene: TRBJ2-7
abundance: NA
v_gene: TRBV28
CDR3aa: CASSLYWSSYEQYF
CDR3nt: TGTGCCAGCAGTTTATACTGGAGCTCCTACGAGCAGTACTTC

d_gene: NA
j_gene: TRBJ1-1
abundance: NA
v_gene: TRBV18
CDR3aa: CASSPQQNTEAFF
CDR3nt: TGTGCCAGCTCACCACAGCAGAACACTGAAGCTTTCTTT

d_gene: TRBD2
j_gene: TRBJ2-5
abundance: NA
v_gene: TRBV7-9
CDR3aa: CASSLAEREWGQETQYF
CDR3nt: TGTGCCAGCAGCTTAGCTGAGCGGGAGTGGGGCCAGGAGACCCAGTACTTC

d_gene: NA
j_gene: TRBJ2-1
abundance: NA
v_gene: TRBV6-5
CDR3aa: CASRDSFYNEQFF
CDR3nt: TGTGCCAGCAGGGACTCGTTCTACAATGAGCAGTTCTTC

d_gene: NA
j_gene: TRBJ1-2
abundance: NA
v_gene: TRBV5-6
CDR3aa: CASSLGTAYGYTF
CDR3nt: TGTGCCAGCAGCCTCGGAACGGCATATGGCTACACCTTC

d_gene: TRBD1
j_gene: TRBJ2-2
abundance: NA
v_gene: TRBV11-2
CDR3aa: CASSEVWQGASGELFF
CDR3nt: TGTGCCAGCAGCGAAGTGTGGCAGGGGGCTAGCGGGGAGCTGTTTTTT

d_gene: TRBD2
j_gene: TRBJ2-3
abundance: NA
v_gene: TRBV27
CDR3aa: CASSLSVGLAGGGTQYF
CDR3nt: TGTGCCAGCAGTTTATCCGTCGGACTAGCGGGAGGGGGTACGCAGTATTTT

d_gene: NA
j_gene: TRBJ1-6
abundance: NA
v_gene: TRBV19
CDR3aa: CASSGDRENSPLHF
CDR3nt: TGTGCCAGTAGTGGGGACCGAGAAAATTCACCCCTCCACTTT

d_gene: TRBD2
j_gene: TRBJ2-5
abundance: NA
v_gene: TRBV5-1
CDR3aa: CASSLAPGGETQYF
CDR3nt: TGCGCCAGCAGCTTGGCCCCGGGAGGAGAGACCCAGTACTTC

d_gene: TRBD2
j_gene: TRBJ2-1
abundance: few
v_gene: TRBV5-1
CDR3aa: CASSPPVGLERREVKNEQFF
CDR3nt: TGCGCCAGCAGCCCCCCCGTCGGGTTAGAAAGGCGGGAGGTGAAGAATGAGCAGTTCTTC

d_gene: TRBD1
j_gene: TRBJ2-7
abundance: NA
v_gene: TRBV16
CDR3aa: CASSPLQGDTHEQYF
CDR3nt: TGTGCCAGCAGCCCCCTACAGGGGGACACCCACGAGCAGTACTTC